Below, 27 T cell receptor beta chains from the same sample are listed, as sequenced in a study of blood T cell repertoires in COVID-19. Data came from immunoSEQ multiplex PCR; TCRdb stores just in-frame clones and leaves some out. The sample has 250,000 to 350,000 clones; roughly 86% are singletons. Material for sequencing was peripheral blood. Receptor source: a woman younger than 45 with COVID-19, enrolled during active disease.

This chain connects TRBV6-5 to TRBJ1-4; 10 bases agree with TRBD1. Germline loops: CDR1 MNHEY, CDR2 SVGAGI. The V gene end was trimmed by 10 bases and the J gene end by 8 bases; junction bases not matched to a gene: 7. The CDR3 extends over 13 amino acids. CDR3 nucleotides: TGTGCCACGCGACAGGGGGCAAGAGAAAAACTGTTTTTT. Its translation is CATRQGAREKLFF.

J is TRBJ2-7 and V is TRBV30, with 7 bases identical to TRBD2. Germline V gene sequence: CDR1 GTSNPN, CDR2 SVGIG (reference sequence). The CDR3 spans 15 residues. V shed 1 base and J 6 bases; nucleotides not matched to a gene: 12. Here the CDR3 DNA reads TGTGCCTGGAGTGGAGGGCGGGAGCGCCGGGGCGAGCAGTACTTC. This encodes CAWSGGRERRGEQYF.

The chain uses TRBV18 and TRBJ1-4; a weak D match, TRBD1 (6 bases). This CDR3 contains 17 residues. The germline V and J ends were trimmed by 1 base and 3 bases, with 15 bases remaining between them. The germline V gene has CDR1 KGHSH and CDR2 LQKENI. CDR3 coding DNA: TGTGCCAGCTCACCACTACCCGCAGGGGCGGCTAATGAAAAACTGTTTTTT. It codes for CASSPLPAGAANEKLFF.

The CDR3 nucleotides are TGTGCCTGGAGTGTACGAGGACTAGCGCCGTCCTACGAGCAGTACTTC. It yields the protein CAWSVRGLAPSYEQYF. The rearrangement uses TRBV30 and TRBJ2-7; 9 positions agree with TRBD2. Germline trimming cut 0 bases from V and 1 base from J; bases unmatched to any gene: 7. The CDR3 contains 16 residues. Germline V CDR1 and CDR2: GTSNPN, SVGIG (reference sequence).

This clone was counted once. This rearrangement joins TRBV6-2 or TRBV6-3 to TRBJ1-5; D call uncertain. The ends were cut back, 2 bases at V and 9 bases at J, with 14 bases in the middle. CDR3 length: 14 residues. Germline CDR1 and CDR2: MNHEY and SVGEGT. The CDR3 coding sequence is TGTGCCAGCAGTTACGAGACATTTCTTCCGCCCCAGCATTTT. Protein product: CASSYETFLPPQHF.

The V and J genes are TRBV11-2 and TRBJ2-1, with D tentatively TRBD1 (5 bases). The CDR3 is 14 residues long. Per the germline V gene, CDR1 is SGHAT and CDR2 is FQNNGV. With 5 bases removed from V and 5 bases from J, the gap between germline ends came to 13 bases. CDR3 nucleotide sequence: TGTGCCAGCAGCCTGGACAACGTTAACAATGAGCAGTTCTTC. It specifies CASSLDNVNNEQFF.

In this sample, this clone turned up once. The rearrangement links TRBV12-3 or TRBV12-4 to TRBJ1-4; D remains unclear. This CDR3 region has 12 residues. The ends were cut back, 3 bases at V and 7 bases at J, with 6 bases in the middle. CDR3 sequence (DNA): TGTGCCAGCAGTTTCGGAGGTGAAAAACTGTTTTTT. Translation gives CASSFGGEKLFF.

The chain combines TRBV10-3 with TRBJ2-1, with 7 bases that match TRBD2. The J segment lost 4 bases and the V segment lost 7 bases, leaving 4 bases of the junction unmatched. Germline CDR1 and CDR2: ENHRY and SYGVKD. This CDR3 contains 13 residues. The CDR3 coding sequence is TGTGCCATCATGGGACTAACTTACAATGAGCAGTTCTTC. Protein sequence: CAIMGLTYNEQFF.

The V and J genes are TRBV6-9 and TRBJ2-3; a weak D match, TRBD2 (5 bases). Germline V gene sequence: CDR1 MNHGY, CDR2 SVAAGI. The CDR3 is 14 residues long. Trimming stripped 6 bases from V and 6 bases from J, with 16 bases between. The CDR3 bases are TGTGCCAGCAGGCCGGGAAACGAAAAGGATACGCAGTATTTT. The encoded protein is CASRPGNEKDTQYF.

The chain combines TRBV28 with TRBJ2-7; 8 bases agree with TRBD1. J was trimmed by 5 bases and V by 6 bases; bases with no gene match: 9. The CDR3 contains 14 residues. Germline V gene data show CDR1 as MDHEN and CDR2 as SYDVKM. DNA for the CDR3: TGTGCCAGCAGGGCCGGGACAGGAGGTAACGAGCAGTACTTC. Encoded protein: CASRAGTGGNEQYF.

This chain links TRBV5-1 with TRBJ2-1; 9 bases align to TRBD2. Losses at the gene ends were 3 bases for V and 0 bases for J; bases not matched to a gene: 10. Germline V CDR1 and CDR2: SGHRS, YFSETQ. This CDR3 has 18 amino acids. CDR3 nucleotides: TGCGCCAGCAGCTCCCCCAGAGGTAGCGGGAGCTCCTACAATGAGCAGTTCTTC. The encoded protein is CASSSPRGSGSSYNEQFF.

The sample holds a few counts of this clone. The J gene is TRBJ2-5, the V gene TRBV2; 9 bases match TRBD1. Losses at the gene ends were 5 bases for V and 10 bases for J; bases not matched to a gene: 17. Germline lookup yields CDR1 SNHLY and CDR2 FYNNEI. This CDR3 comprises 16 residues. The CDR3 loop is CASSSFGTGYGGVQYF. DNA for the CDR3: TGTGCCAGCAGTAGTTTTGGGACAGGGTATGGCGGGGTCCAGTACTTC.

This clone was recorded a few times. The V and J genes are TRBV7-9 and TRBJ1-2, with 7 nucleotides matching TRBD1. Germline lookup yields CDR1 SEHNR and CDR2 FQNEAQ (reference sequence). CDR3 length: 14 amino acids. With V trimmed by 5 bases and J by 8 bases, 11 bases remained unmatched. The CDR3 sequence: CASSPGQPLYGYTF. CDR3 bases: TGTGCCAGCAGCCCGGGACAGCCTCTCTACGGCTACACCTTC. The full variable domain, with the rest looked up from reference TRBV7-9 and TRBJ1-2, is DTGVSQNPRHKITKRGQNVTFRCDPISEHNRLYWYRQTLGQGPEFLTYFQNEAQLEKSRLLSDRFSAERPKGSFSTLEIQRTEQGDSAMYLCASSPGQPLYGYTFGSGTRLTVV.

This chain uses TRBV20-1 with TRBJ1-2; D unclear. With 4 bases removed from V and 5 bases from J, the gap between germline ends came to 8 bases. The CDR3 loop spans 11 amino acids. Germline V gives CDR1 DFQATT, CDR2 SNEGSKA (reference sequence). CDR3 nucleotide sequence: TGCAGTGCTACAGACTCTTATGGCTACACCTTC. This sequence encodes CSATDSYGYTF.

This chain uses TRBV14 with TRBJ2-1; TRBD1 agrees at 7 bases. CDR1 is SGHDN and CDR2 is FVKESK in the germline V gene. This CDR3 is built from 13 residues. The V gene end was trimmed by 1 base and the J gene end by 15 bases; junction bases not matched to a gene: 9. The CDR3 DNA reads as TGTGCCAGCAGCCAAGCTTCGAGACAGGGTCTGTTCTTC. Its protein is CASSQASRQGLFF.

This clone was seen once. Other DNA sequences from this sample encode an identical CDR3 as well. The chain links TRBV19 to TRBJ2-5; 7 positions agree with TRBD2. V lost 11 bases, J lost 5 bases, and 17 bases stayed unmatched. From germline, CDR1 is LNHDA and CDR2 SQIVND (reference sequence). The CDR3 is made up of 15 amino acids. The CDR3 region is CARGWGGEGQETQYF. CDR3 in DNA: TGTGCCCGCGGGTGGGGCGGGGAGGGTCAGGAGACCCAGTACTTC. The full variable domain, in which reference TRBV19 and TRBJ2-5 provide the parts outside the CDR3, is DGGITQSPKYLFRKEGQNVTLSCEQNLNHDAMYWYRQDPGQGLRLIYYSQIVNDFQKGDIAEGYSVSREKKESFPLTVTSAQKNPTAFYLCARGWGGEGQETQYFGPGTRLLVL.

The chain recombines TRBV6-5 with TRBJ1-3; TRBD1 is a possible D gene (5 bases). The V gene's germline CDR1 is MNHEY and CDR2 SVGAGI. Trimming cost V 8 bases and J 4 bases, with 18 bases left between them. The CDR3 sequence is 15 residues long. The CDR3, as DNA: TGTGCCAGCTCGATGACCCGGCAGGGAGGAAACACCATATATTTT. Translating gives CASSMTRQGGNTIYF.

This rearrangement joins TRBV5-1 to TRBJ2-3, with D hard to call. CDR1 and CDR2 from the germline V gene are SGHRS and YFSETQ. The CDR3 consists of 15 residues. Trimming left V 1 base short and J 0 bases short, with 9 bases between. CDR3 sequence: CASSLSETSTDTQYF. Written as DNA, the CDR3 is TGCGCCAGCAGCTTGTCGGAGACCAGCACAGATACGCAGTATTTT.

This chain joins TRBV10-1 and TRBJ2-2; D is uncertain. Germline CDR1 is WNHNN and CDR2 is SYGVQD (reference sequence). V shed 0 bases and J shed 2 bases, with 4 bases lying between them. The CDR3 sequence is 14 residues long. Here the CDR3 DNA reads TGCGCCAGCAGTGAGTCCCGTAACACCGGGGAGCTGTTTTTT. Translating gives CASSESRNTGELFF.

The chain uses TRBV6-2 or TRBV6-3 and TRBJ2-5; 9 bases line up with TRBD2. CDR1 is MNHEY, CDR2 SVGEGT, per germline. V trimming: 3 bases; J trimming: 4 bases; junction bases outside the gene matches: 6. The CDR3 extends over 15 amino acids. The CDR3 loop reads CASSYAAGGRETQYF. The CDR3 nucleotides are TGTGCCAGCAGTTATGCGGCGGGGGGGAGAGAGACCCAGTACTTC.

About this clone: One base away lies a much larger clone, so this may be a sequencing read error. The chain is built from TRBV2 and TRBJ2-5; D gene uncertain. Germline CDR1 is SNHLY and CDR2 is FYNNEI. Trimming took 5 bases from V and 5 from J, leaving 6 bases between them. The CDR3 is 11 amino acids. The CDR3 sequence: CASSPRETQYF. The CDR3 DNA sequence: TGTGCCAGCAGTCCCAGGGAGACCCAGTACTTC. Looking up the rest from reference TRBV2 and TRBJ2-5 gives the full variable domain: EPEVTQTPSHQVTQMGQEVILRCVPISNHLYFYWYRQILGQKVEFLVSFYNNEISEKSEIFDDQFSVERPDGSNFTLKIRSTKLEDSAMYFCASSPRETQYFGPGTRLLVL.

The rearrangement links TRBV3-1 (or the pseudogene TRBV3-2) to TRBJ2-1; 7 bases match TRBD2. Losses at the gene ends were 6 bases for V and 5 bases for J; bases not matched to a gene: 10. The CDR3 is 15 residues long. Germline CDR1 LGHDT, CDR2 YNNKEL (reference sequence). In DNA, the CDR3 is TGTGCCAGCAGTTCAGCGGGGAGACGGGACAATGAGCAGTTCTTC. Amino acid sequence: CASSSAGRRDNEQFF.

The rearrangement uses TRBV7-9 and TRBJ2-2, with 8 bases that match TRBD2. V was clipped by 4 bases and J by 3 bases; unmatched bases: 7. CDR1 and CDR2 (germline): SEHNR, FQNEAQ (reference sequence). The CDR3 runs to 16 residues. The CDR3, as DNA: TGTGCCAGCAGCTCTCTTAGCGGGGCGGACACCGGGGAGCTGTTTTTT. Amino acids: CASSSLSGADTGELFF. The full variable domain, completed using reference TRBV7-9 and TRBJ2-2, is DTGVSQNPRHKITKRGQNVTFRCDPISEHNRLYWYRQTLGQGPEFLTYFQNEAQLEKSRLLSDRFSAERPKGSFSTLEIQRTEQGDSAMYLCASSSLSGADTGELFFGEGSRLTVL.

The CDR3 DNA reads TGTGCCAGCAGTGAAGTGGCAGGGCCCTACGAGCAGTACTTC. Translating it yields CASSEVAGPYEQYF. The chain couples TRBV6-1 to TRBJ2-7, with D perhaps TRBD1 (5 bases). Between the trimmed V and J ends, which lost 1 base and 2 bases, there was a span of 9 bases. In germline, CDR1 is MNHNS, CDR2 SASEGT. The CDR3 totals 14 residues.

Of note for this clone: The same CDR3 arises from other DNA sequences in this sample as well. The chain joins TRBV3-1 (or the pseudogene TRBV3-2) to TRBJ1-2, with 9 bases that match TRBD1. The V gene's germline CDR1 is LGHDT and CDR2 YNNKEL (reference sequence). This CDR3 is 14 amino acids long. The V segment lost 1 base and the J segment 8 bases; nucleotides outside the gene matches: 5. The CDR3: CASSQVGTGGGYTF. The CDR3 DNA reads TGTGCCAGCAGCCAAGTAGGAACAGGGGGCGGCTACACCTTC.

The V and J genes are TRBV6-2 or TRBV6-3 and TRBJ2-7; 9 positions agree with TRBD2. The CDR3 runs to 16 residues. CDR1 MNHEY and CDR2 SVGEGT come from the germline V gene. Losses at the gene ends were 0 bases for V and 2 bases for J; bases not matched to a gene: 5. The CDR3 reads CASSYSKVAGAYEQYF. The CDR3, as DNA: TGTGCCAGCAGTTACTCGAAAGTAGCGGGGGCCTACGAGCAGTACTTC.

V gene TRBV7-2 combines with J gene TRBJ2-2; D remains unclear. The CDR3 runs 14 residues. Germline V gene data show CDR1 as SGHTA and CDR2 as FQGNSA. Trimming stripped 2 bases from V and 3 bases from J, with 7 bases between. CDR3 protein: CASSLLSYTGELFF. The CDR3 DNA reads TGTGCCAGCAGCTTACTCAGTTACACCGGGGAGCTGTTTTTT.